This record covers a single TCR beta chain. Its cognate antigen is unknown. The data belong to a study of T cell clonotyping in hematopoietic cell transplantation. Whole-study context: Cytoreduction preceded collection of pretransplant recipient samples. Study-wide points: Graft donor and pretransplant recipient Inverse Simpson Index values predicted broader posttransplant TCR diversity. Pathologically expanded recipient clonotypes increased progressively from day 30 to day 180 as diversity fell.

As to time point: recipient sample about 28 days before transplant, after cytoreduction. Samples: about 28 days before transplant, then days 30, 100 and 180 after. Measured with immunoSEQ multiplex PCR; TCRdb has only the in-frame clones, and not every one. The sample lists approximately 30,000 clones; about four fifths were seen once. The sequenced sample was peripheral blood mononuclear cells, obtained before stem cell transplant. This receptor was identified in a man in his forties with acute myeloid leukemia. Some clones in this sample may be carry-over from other donors' samples.

The CDR3 sequence: CASSYSVSSGYNEQFF. The DNA for the CDR3 is TGTGCCAGCAGTTACTCTGTTTCTAGCGGTTACAATGAGCAGTTCTTC. This chain uses TRBV6-6 with TRBJ2-1; 7 positions agree with TRBD2. Trimming took 0 bases from V and 4 from J; bases not matched to a gene: 6. Per the germline V gene, CDR1 is MNHNY and CDR2 is SVGAGI (reference sequence). This CDR3 is 16 amino acids long.